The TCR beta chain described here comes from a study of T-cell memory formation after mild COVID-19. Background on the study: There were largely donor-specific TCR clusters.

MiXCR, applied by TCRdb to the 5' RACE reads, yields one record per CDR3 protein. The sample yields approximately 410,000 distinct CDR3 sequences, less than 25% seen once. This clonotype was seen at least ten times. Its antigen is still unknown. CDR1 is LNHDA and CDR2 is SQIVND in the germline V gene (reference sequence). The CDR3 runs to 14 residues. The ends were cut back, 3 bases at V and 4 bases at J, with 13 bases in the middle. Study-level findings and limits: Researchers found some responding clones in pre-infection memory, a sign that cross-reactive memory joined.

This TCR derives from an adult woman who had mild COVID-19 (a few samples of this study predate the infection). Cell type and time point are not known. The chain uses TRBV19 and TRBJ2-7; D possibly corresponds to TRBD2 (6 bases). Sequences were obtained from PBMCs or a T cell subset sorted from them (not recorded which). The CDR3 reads CASSMSSEPYEQYF. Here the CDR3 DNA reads TGTGCCAGTAGTATGTCTAGCGAGCCTTACGAGCAGTACTTC.